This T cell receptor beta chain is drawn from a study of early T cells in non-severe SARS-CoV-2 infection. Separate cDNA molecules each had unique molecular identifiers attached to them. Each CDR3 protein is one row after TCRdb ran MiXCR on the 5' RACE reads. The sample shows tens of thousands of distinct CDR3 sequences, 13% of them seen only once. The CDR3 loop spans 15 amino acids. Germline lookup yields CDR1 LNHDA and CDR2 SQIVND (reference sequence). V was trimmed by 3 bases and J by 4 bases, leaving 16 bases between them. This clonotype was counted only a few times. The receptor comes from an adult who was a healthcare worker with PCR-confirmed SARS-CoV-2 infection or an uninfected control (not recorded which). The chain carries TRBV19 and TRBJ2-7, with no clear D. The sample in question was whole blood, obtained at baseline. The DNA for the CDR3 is TGTGCCAGTAGTATGAGCATCGAAGGGCTATACGAGCAGTACTTC. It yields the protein CASSMSIEGLYEQYF.